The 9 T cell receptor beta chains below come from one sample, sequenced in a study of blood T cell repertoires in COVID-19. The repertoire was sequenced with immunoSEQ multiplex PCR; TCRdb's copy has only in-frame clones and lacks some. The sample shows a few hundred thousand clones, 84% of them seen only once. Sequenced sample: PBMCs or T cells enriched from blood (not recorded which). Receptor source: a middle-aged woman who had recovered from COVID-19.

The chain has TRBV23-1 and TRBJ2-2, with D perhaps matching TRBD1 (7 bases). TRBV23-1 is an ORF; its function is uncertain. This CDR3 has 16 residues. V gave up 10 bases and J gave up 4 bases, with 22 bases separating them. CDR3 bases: TGCGCCACCCGACTAGGGGGCGGGTGTGTCACCGGGGAGCTGTTTTTT. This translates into CATRLGGGCVTGELFF.

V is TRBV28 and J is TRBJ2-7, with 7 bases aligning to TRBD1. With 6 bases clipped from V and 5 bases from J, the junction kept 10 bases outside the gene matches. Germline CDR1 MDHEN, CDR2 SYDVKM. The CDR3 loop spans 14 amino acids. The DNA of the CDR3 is TGTGCCAGCAGCACTCGGACAGGAATCCACGAGCAGTACGTC. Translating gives CASSTRTGIHEQYV.

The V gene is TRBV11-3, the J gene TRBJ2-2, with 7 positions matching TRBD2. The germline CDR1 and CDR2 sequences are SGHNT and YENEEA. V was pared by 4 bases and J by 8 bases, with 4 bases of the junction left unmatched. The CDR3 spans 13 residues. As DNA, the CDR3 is TGTGCCAGCAGCTCTACTAGCGAGGGGGAGCTGTTTTTT. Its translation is CASSSTSEGELFF.

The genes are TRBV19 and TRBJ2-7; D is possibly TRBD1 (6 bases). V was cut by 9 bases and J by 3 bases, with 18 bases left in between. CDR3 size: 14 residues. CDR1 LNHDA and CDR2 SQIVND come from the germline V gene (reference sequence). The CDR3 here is CARRDTNQNYEQYV. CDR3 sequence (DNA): TGTGCCAGAAGGGACACCAACCAAAACTACGAGCAGTACGTC.

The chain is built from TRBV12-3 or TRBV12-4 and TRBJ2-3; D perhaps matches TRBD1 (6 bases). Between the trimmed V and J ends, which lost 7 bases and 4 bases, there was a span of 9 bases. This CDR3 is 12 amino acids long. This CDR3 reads CASTAGADTQYF. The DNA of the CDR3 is TGTGCCAGCACCGCAGGGGCAGATACGCAGTATTTT.

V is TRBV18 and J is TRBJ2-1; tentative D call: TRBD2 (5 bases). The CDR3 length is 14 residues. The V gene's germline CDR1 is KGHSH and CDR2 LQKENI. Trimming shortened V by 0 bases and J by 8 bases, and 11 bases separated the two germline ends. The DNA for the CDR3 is TGTGCCAGCTCACCACCGAGGTCGCGGGATGAGCAGTTCTTC. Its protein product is CASSPPRSRDEQFF.

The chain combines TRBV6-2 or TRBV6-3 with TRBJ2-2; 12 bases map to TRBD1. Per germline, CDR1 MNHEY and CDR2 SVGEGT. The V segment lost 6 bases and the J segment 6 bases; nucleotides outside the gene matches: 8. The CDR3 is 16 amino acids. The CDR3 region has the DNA TGTGCCAGCAGCCGACTAGGGACAGGGGGCGCCGGGGAGCTGTTTTTT. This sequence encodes CASSRLGTGGAGELFF.

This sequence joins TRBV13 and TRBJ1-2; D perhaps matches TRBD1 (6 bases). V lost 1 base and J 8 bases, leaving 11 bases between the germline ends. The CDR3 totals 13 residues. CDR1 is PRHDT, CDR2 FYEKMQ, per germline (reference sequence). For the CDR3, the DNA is TGTGCCAGCAGCTTAGAGGCAGGGGACGGCTACACCTTC. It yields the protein CASSLEAGDGYTF.

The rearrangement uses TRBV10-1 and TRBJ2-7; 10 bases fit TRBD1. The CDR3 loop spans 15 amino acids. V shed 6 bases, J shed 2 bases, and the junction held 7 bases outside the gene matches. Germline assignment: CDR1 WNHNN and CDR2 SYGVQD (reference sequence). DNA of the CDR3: TGCGCCAGCAGAACTGGACAGGGGGACACCTACGAGCAGTACGTC. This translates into CASRTGQGDTYEQYV.